Sequencing of this T cell receptor (beta chain) was carried out in a study of T-cell reconstitution after alpha-beta-depleted transplantation in children. Overall study results and limits: Among T cells one year after transplant, newly produced cells accounted for most counts and diversity. Some patients showed high day-60 TCRbeta diversity, which derived from surviving recipient T cells and thymic progenitors. Two months or so post-transplant, alpha-beta T cells reportedly derived from several hundred expanded graft clones.

CDR3 length: 12 amino acids. Germline values: CDR1 MNHEY, CDR2 SVGEGT. Trimming took 3 bases from V and 9 from J, leaving 10 bases between them. Unique molecular identifiers featured in how the TCRbeta library was prepared. MiXCR, run by TCRdb on the PCR reads, gives a single entry per CDR3 protein. The profile shows about 980,000 distinct CDR3 sequences, roughly 29% of them singletons. With respect to this clonotype: Its target is unknown.

This specimen was PBMCs, mostly from graft donor cells, taken 360 days after TCRalphabeta/CD19-depleted stem cell transplant. The TCR sequence derives from a boy under three years old who had a stem cell transplant for SCID, so the T cells may come from the graft donor. This rearrangement joins TRBV6-2 or TRBV6-3 to TRBJ2-3, with D perhaps matching TRBD2 (5 bases). The CDR3 nucleotides read TGTGCCAGCAGTTATTCTCCGGGGACGCAGTATTTT. Protein: CASSYSPGTQYF.